Below, 17 T cell receptor beta chains from the same sample are listed, as sequenced in a study of human T cells and chemical hapten exposure. TCRdb itself ran the RACE reads through MiXCR, one entry per CDR3 protein. Of tens of thousands of distinct CDR3 sequences in the sample, 8.6% are singletons; the top ten hold around 1.6%. Stated time point: healthy volunteer bleed at 6 weeks. The authors' total RNA extraction used unfractionated whole blood. Sequenced: whole blood. All receptors derive from a male donor in good health. Some clones in this sample may be carry-over from other donors' samples.

This chain's CDR3 is CASSFTLAGGPDTQYF. The CDR3 DNA reads as TGTGCCAGCAGCTTTACTCTAGCGGGGGGGCCAGATACGCAGTATTTT. The chain combines TRBV7-2 with TRBJ2-3; 12 nucleotides match TRBD2. This CDR3 has 16 residues. The trim removed 3 bases at V and 4 bases at J, leaving 5 bases unmatched. Germline loops: CDR1 SGHTA, CDR2 FQGNSA.

This clonotype was seen repeatedly, ten times or more. This chain links TRBV29-1 with TRBJ2-5; D might be TRBD2 (6 bases). The germline V gene has CDR1 SQVTM and CDR2 ANQGSEA. The CDR3 is 13 amino acids. The V end was cut by 6 bases, the J end by 2 bases, with 13 bases between. The CDR3: CSVPGRLQETQYF. CDR3 coding DNA: TGCAGCGTCCCAGGGAGGTTGCAAGAGACCCAGTACTTC. The full variable domain, rest sourced from reference TRBV29-1 and TRBJ2-5, is SAVISQKPSRDICQRGTSLTIQCQVDSQVTMMFWYRQQPGQSLTLIATANQGSEATYESGFVIDKFPISRPNLTFSTLTVSNMSPEDSSIYLCSVPGRLQETQYFGPGTRLLVL.

This clonotype occurred many times. The chain uses TRBV7-9 and TRBJ1-4; maybe TRBD1 (5 bases). Germline V gene data show CDR1 as SEHNR and CDR2 as FQNEAQ (reference sequence). The CDR3 has 12 amino acids. V was trimmed by 4 bases and J by 8 bases, leaving 8 bases between them. Here the CDR3 reads CASSSGDEKLFF. In DNA, the CDR3 is TGTGCCAGCAGCTCCGGGGACGAAAAACTGTTTTTT. Looking up the rest from reference TRBV7-9 and TRBJ1-4 gives the full variable domain: DTGVSQNPRHKITKRGQNVTFRCDPISEHNRLYWYRQTLGQGPEFLTYFQNEAQLEKSRLLSDRFSAERPKGSFSTLEIQRTEQGDSAMYLCASSSGDEKLFFGSGTQLSVL.

This clonotype occurred many times. The genes are TRBV5-1 and TRBJ2-4; possibly TRBD2 for D (5 bases). CDR3 length: 15 amino acids. V lost 4 bases and J lost 0, with 11 bases in between. The V gene's germline CDR1 is SGHRS and CDR2 YFSETQ. The CDR3 loop is CASSEGAVAKNIQYF. The CDR3 DNA follows: TGCGCCAGCAGCGAGGGCGCGGTAGCCAAAAACATTCAGTACTTC.

This clonotype has only one observation. The chain combines TRBV18 with TRBJ1-3, with D possibly TRBD1 on 6 matching bases. Trimming shortened V by 3 bases and J by 3 bases, and 12 bases separated the two germline ends. Germline values: CDR1 KGHSH, CDR2 LQKENI. CDR3 length equals 15 residues. CDR3 DNA sequence: TGTGCCAGCTCACCCAACGACAGGCATGGAAACACCATATATTTT. Residues: CASSPNDRHGNTIYF.

The V and J genes are TRBV29-1 and TRBJ2-7; TRBD1 aligns across 7 bases. The CDR3 has 14 amino acids. CDR1 and CDR2 (germline): SQVTM, ANQGSEA. V shed 5 bases and J 2 bases; nucleotides not matched to a gene: 9. DNA of the CDR3: TGCAGCGTTAGACCTGCGACAGGGCCCTACGAGCAGTACTTC. This encodes CSVRPATGPYEQYF.

The table lists this clonotype with a few counts. The chain is built from TRBV6-2 or TRBV6-3 and TRBJ2-5; D is undetermined. The V gene's germline CDR1 is MNHEY and CDR2 SVGEGT. V was shortened by 4 bases and J by 5 bases, with 5 bases between the two germline ends. The CDR3 totals 11 residues. CDR3 coding DNA: TGTGCCAGCAGTTCGACGGAGACCCAGTACTTC. Protein sequence: CASSSTETQYF.

This clonotype was detected many times. The rearrangement links TRBV20-1 to TRBJ2-1; D perhaps matches TRBD1 (5 bases). This CDR3 spans 14 amino acids. V lost 5 bases and J lost 6, with 17 bases in between. Germline CDR1 DFQATT, CDR2 SNEGSKA (reference sequence). The CDR3 DNA reads as TGCAGTGCTCCGGCCAGCAAAGGGGTCAATGAGCAGTTCTTC. This translates into CSAPASKGVNEQFF.

The gene calls are TRBV7-6 and TRBJ2-3; TRBD2 matches at 10 bases. The V segment lost 4 bases and the J segment 1 base; nucleotides outside the gene matches: 5. The CDR3 has 16 residues. CDR1 and CDR2 from the germline V gene are SGHVS and FNYEAQ. CDR3 region: CASSSPSGGGTDTQYF. DNA of the CDR3: TGTGCCAGCAGCTCTCCTAGCGGGGGAGGCACAGATACGCAGTATTTT. Based on the CDR3 plus reference TRBV7-6 and TRBJ2-3, the full variable domain is GAGVSQSPRYKVTKRGQDVALRCDPISGHVSLYWYRQALGQGPEFLTYFNYEAQQDKSGLPNDRFSAERPEGSISTLTIQRTEQRDSAMYRCASSSPSGGGTDTQYFGPGTRLTVL.

V is TRBV18 and J is TRBJ2-2; no clear D gene. CDR1 is KGHSH and CDR2 is LQKENI in the germline V gene. CDR3 size: 14 residues. Trimming removed 0 bases from V and 4 bases from J, with 6 bases in between. The CDR3 region is CASSPPSSTGELFF. DNA for the CDR3: TGTGCCAGCTCACCACCGAGCAGCACCGGGGAGCTGTTTTTT.

This clonotype has only a few counts. The rearrangement uses TRBV20-1 and TRBJ1-1; TRBD1 might be the D (6 bases). Germline assignment: CDR1 DFQATT and CDR2 SNEGSKA (reference sequence). V was shortened by 4 bases and J by 3 bases, with 15 bases between the two germline ends. The CDR3 has 14 amino acids. Written as DNA, the CDR3 is TGCAGTGCTACAGCCTGGACAGAGGACACTGAAGCTTTCTTT. Its translation: CSATAWTEDTEAFF.

This clonotype has just a few counts. The chain couples TRBV5-6 to TRBJ2-4, with D perhaps TRBD2 (6 bases). V lost 2 bases to trimming and J lost 2 bases, with 8 bases between them. The CDR3 contains 14 residues. From germline, CDR1 is SGHDT and CDR2 YYEEEE. CDR3 loop: CASSFGGTKNIQYF. CDR3 bases: TGTGCCAGCAGCTTCGGGGGTACCAAAAACATTCAGTACTTC.

This clonotype appeared many times. The CDR3 DNA sequence: TGTGCCAGCAGTCCCGGGACTAGCGGGAGGAATGAGCAGTTCTTC. Its translation: CASSPGTSGRNEQFF. This chain connects TRBV12-3 or TRBV12-4 to TRBJ2-1; 15 bases are shared with TRBD2. V dropped 5 bases and J dropped 7; count of bases not matched to a gene: 3. CDR3 length: 15 residues.

Many counts were recorded for this clonotype. V usage is TRBV27 and J usage is TRBJ2-7, with 7 nucleotides matching TRBD1. Trimming at V came to 5 bases and at J to 2 bases, leaving 9 bases not matched to a gene. The length of the CDR3 is 15 residues. The germline gives CDR1 MNHEY, CDR2 SMNVEV (reference sequence). CDR3 in DNA: TGTGCCAGCAGTCCGAATCAAGGGGGCCCCTACGAGCAGTACTTC. This translates into CASSPNQGGPYEQYF.

In its sample, this clonotype was seen a few times. The rearrangement joins TRBV18 to TRBJ1-1; no definite D call. This CDR3 region has 14 residues. V was trimmed by 3 bases and J by 1 base, leaving 9 bases between them. In germline, CDR1 is KGHSH, CDR2 LQKENI. CDR3 residues: CASSPGAGNTEAFF. The CDR3 nucleotides read TGTGCCAGCTCACCCGGCGCAGGGAACACTGAAGCTTTCTTT. The variable domain in full, with the rest retrieved from reference TRBV18 and TRBJ1-1, is NAGVMQNPRHLVRRRGQEARLRCSPMKGHSHVYWYRQLPEEGLKFMVYLQKENIIDESGMPKERFSAEFPKEGPSILRIQQVVRGDSAAYFCASSPGAGNTEAFFGQGTRLTVV.

V gene TRBV20-1 combines with J gene TRBJ2-7; no reliable D call. Between the trimmed V and J ends, which lost 1 base and 4 bases, there was a span of 17 bases. The CDR3 length is 15 residues. Germline V gives CDR1 DFQATT, CDR2 SNEGSKA (reference sequence). The CDR3 sequence is CSARARSNPTYEQYF. Here the CDR3 DNA reads TGCAGTGCTAGAGCTCGGTCTAACCCTACTTACGAGCAGTACTTC.

This clonotype was counted a few times. The rearrangement uses TRBV11-2 and TRBJ2-3; 8 bases are a match to TRBD2. J was trimmed by 2 bases and V by 4 bases; bases with no gene match: 8. Germline CDR1 SGHAT, CDR2 FQNNGV. The CDR3 has 16 residues. The CDR3: CASSYTSGSYTDTQYF. The DNA of the CDR3 is TGTGCCAGCAGCTACACTAGCGGCTCTTACACAGATACGCAGTATTTT.